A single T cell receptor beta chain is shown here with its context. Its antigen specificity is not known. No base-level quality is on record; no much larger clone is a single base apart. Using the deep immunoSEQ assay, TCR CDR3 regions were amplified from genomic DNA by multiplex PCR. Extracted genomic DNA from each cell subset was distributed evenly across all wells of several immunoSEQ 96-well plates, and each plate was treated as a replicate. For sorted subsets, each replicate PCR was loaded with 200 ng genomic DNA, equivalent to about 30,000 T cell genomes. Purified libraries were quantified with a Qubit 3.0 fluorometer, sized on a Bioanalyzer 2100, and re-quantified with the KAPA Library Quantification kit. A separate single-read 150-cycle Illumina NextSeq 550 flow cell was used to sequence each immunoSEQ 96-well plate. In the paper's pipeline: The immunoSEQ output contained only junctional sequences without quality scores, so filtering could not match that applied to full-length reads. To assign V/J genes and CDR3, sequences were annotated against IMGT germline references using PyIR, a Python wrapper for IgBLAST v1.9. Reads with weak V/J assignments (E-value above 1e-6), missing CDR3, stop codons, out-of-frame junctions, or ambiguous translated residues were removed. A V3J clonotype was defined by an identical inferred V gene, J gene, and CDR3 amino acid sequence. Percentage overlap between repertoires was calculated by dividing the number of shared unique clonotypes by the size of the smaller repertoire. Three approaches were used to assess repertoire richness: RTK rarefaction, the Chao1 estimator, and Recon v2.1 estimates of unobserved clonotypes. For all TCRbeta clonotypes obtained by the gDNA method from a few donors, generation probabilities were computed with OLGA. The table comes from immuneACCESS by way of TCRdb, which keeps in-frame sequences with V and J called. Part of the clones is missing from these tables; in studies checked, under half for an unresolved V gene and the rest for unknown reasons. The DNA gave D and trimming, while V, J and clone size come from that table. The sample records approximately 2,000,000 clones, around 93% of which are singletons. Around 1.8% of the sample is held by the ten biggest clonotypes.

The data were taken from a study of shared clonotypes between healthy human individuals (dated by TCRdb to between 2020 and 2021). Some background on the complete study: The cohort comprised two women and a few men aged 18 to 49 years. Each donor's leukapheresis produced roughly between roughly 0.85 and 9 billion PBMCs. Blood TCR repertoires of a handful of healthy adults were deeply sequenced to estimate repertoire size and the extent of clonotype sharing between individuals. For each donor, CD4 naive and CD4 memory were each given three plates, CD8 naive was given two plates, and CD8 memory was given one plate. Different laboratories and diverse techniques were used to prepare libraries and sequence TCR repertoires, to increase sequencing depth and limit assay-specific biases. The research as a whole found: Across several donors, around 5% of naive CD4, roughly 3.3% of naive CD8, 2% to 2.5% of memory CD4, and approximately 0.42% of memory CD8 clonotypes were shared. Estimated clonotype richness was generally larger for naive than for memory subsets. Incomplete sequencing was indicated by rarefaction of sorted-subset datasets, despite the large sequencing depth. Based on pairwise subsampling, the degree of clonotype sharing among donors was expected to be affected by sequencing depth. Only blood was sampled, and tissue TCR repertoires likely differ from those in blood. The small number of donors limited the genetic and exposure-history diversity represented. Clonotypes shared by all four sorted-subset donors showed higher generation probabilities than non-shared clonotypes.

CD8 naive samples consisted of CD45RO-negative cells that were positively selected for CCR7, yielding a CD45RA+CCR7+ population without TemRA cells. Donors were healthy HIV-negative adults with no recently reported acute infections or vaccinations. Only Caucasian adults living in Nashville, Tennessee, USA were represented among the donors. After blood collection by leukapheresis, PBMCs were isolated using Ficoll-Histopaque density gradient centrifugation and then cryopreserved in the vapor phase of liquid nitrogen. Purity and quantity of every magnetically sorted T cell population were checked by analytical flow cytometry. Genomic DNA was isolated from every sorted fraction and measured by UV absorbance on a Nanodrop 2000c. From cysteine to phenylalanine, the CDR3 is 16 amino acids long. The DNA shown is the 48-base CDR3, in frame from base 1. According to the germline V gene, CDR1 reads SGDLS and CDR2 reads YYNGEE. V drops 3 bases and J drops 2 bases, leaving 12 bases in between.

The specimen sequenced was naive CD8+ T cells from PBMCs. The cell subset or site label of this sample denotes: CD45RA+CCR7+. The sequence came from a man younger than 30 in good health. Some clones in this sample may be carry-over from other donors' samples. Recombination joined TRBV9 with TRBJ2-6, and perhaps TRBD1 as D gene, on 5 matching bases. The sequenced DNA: TGTGCCAGCAGCGCAAGGGAAGGGGCTGGGGCCAACGTCCTGACTTTC. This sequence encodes CASSAREGAGANVLTF.